Here is one T cell receptor beta chain with its context. These data belong to a study of blood T cell repertoires in COVID-19. Study in general: Spain, Italy and the United States supplied samples that represented acute and convalescent COVID-19. T cells, B-cell-depleted T cells, or PBMCs supplied cDNA or gDNA.

Profiling relied on immunoSEQ multiplex PCR, and the TCRdb table lists in-frame clones only, not all of them. This table has 300,000 to 350,000 clones, 85% to 95% appearing once. This CDR3 region has 18 residues. CDR1 and CDR2 (germline): LGHDT, YNNKEL (reference sequence). The ends were cut back, 4 bases at V and 6 bases at J, with 25 bases in the middle. The V call is TRBV3-1 (or the pseudogene TRBV3-2), the J call TRBJ2-1; maybe TRBD2 (5 bases). The sequence was collected from a woman in her 30s who had been exposed to COVID-19. Sequencing input: PBMCs or T cells enriched from blood (not recorded which). CDR3 in DNA: TGTGCCAGCAGCCTCAGTACGGCGGCCCTCAAAGAGGGCAATGAGCAGTTCTTC. Protein product: CASSLSTAALKEGNEQFF.